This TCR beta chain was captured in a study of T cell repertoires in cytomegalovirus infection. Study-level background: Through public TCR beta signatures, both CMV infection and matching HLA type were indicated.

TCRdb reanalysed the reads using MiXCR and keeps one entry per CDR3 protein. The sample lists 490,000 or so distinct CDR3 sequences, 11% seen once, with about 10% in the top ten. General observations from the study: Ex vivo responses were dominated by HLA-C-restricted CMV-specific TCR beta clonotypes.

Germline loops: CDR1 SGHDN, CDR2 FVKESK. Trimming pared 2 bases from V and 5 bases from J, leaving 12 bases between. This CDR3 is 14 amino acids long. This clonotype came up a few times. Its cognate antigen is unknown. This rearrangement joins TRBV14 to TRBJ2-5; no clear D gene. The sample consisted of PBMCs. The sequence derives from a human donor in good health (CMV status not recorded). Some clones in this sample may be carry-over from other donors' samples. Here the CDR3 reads CASSQNQPPETQYF. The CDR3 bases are TGTGCCAGCAGCCAAAATCAGCCGCCGGAGACCCAGTACTTC.